Below, 14 T cell receptor beta chains from the same sample are listed, as sequenced in a study of blood T cells in healthy people across ages. Then a second PCR, running about 6 to 12 cycles, was carried out with a sample-barcoded 5' primer and a J-beta primer mix. Each CDR3 protein gets one entry after TCRdb re-called the 5' RACE reads with MiXCR. The repertoire holds under 2 million distinct CDR3 sequences, with approximately 32% as singletons. Sample: blood. The receptors derive from a woman aged 25 to 45 in good health.

This clonotype has a handful of counts. CDR3 loop: CASSPDRWVNEQFF. CDR3 DNA sequence: TGTGCCAGCAGCCCGGACAGGTGGGTCAATGAGCAGTTCTTC. The J gene is TRBJ2-1, the V gene TRBV7-2, with TRBD1 identical over 7 bases. CDR3 length: 14 amino acids. Trimming cost V 5 bases and J 6 bases; bases outside gene matches: 7. CDR1 is SGHTA, CDR2 FQGNSA, per germline.

Points on this clonotype: This likely comes from a read error, as the CDR3 has no conserved phenylalanine or tryptophan at its end. This chain links TRBV7-9 with TRBJ1-2, with no clear D. Trimming pared 1 base from V and 0 bases from J, leaving 9 bases between. CDR1 and CDR2 (germline): SEHNR, FQNEAQ (reference sequence). The CDR3 has 15 amino acids. CDR3 sequence reads: CASSLDTAANYGYTC. CDR3 nucleotides: TGTGCCAGCAGCTTAGACACTGCCGCTAACTATGGCTACACCTGC.

This clonotype occurred a few times. V and J are TRBV20-1 and TRBJ2-6, with unresolved D. The CDR3 contains 14 residues. The germline gives CDR1 DFQATT, CDR2 SNEGSKA (reference sequence). Trimming stripped 5 bases from V and 1 base from J, with 9 bases between. The CDR3 bases are TGCAGTGCTCTACAAATTTCTGGGGCCAACGTCCTGACTTTC. Translation: CSALQISGANVLTF.

The table lists this clonotype with a few counts. V is TRBV7-9 and J is TRBJ2-2; a possible D gene is TRBD2 (6 bases). Germline assignment: CDR1 SEHNR and CDR2 FQNEAQ (reference sequence). CDR3 size: 17 residues. V was cut by 4 bases and J by 0 bases, with 15 bases left in between. The CDR3, as DNA: TGTGCCAGCAGCTCAATCGTGGTAGCGGCGAACACCGGGGAGCTGTTTTTT. Its protein is CASSSIVVAANTGELFF.

This chain uses TRBV5-4 with TRBJ2-5; possibly TRBD1 or TRBD2 for D (5 bases each). Between the trimmed V and J ends, which lost 4 bases and 2 bases, there was a span of 15 bases. CDR1 is SGHNT, CDR2 YYREEE, per germline (reference sequence). The CDR3 covers 15 residues. The CDR3 sequence: CASSARSEGQETQYF. Here the CDR3 DNA reads TGTGCCAGCAGCGCGAGGTCAGAGGGGCAAGAGACCCAGTACTTC.

This clonotype has at least ten counts. The chain uses TRBV29-1 and TRBJ1-2; D not resolved. Germline assignment: CDR1 SQVTM and CDR2 ANQGSEA. The CDR3 length is 12 residues. Trimming cost V 4 bases and J 5 bases, with 11 bases left between them. CDR3 protein: CSVVAGVYGYTF. The CDR3 nucleotides read TGCAGCGTTGTTGCTGGGGTTTATGGCTACACCTTC.

DNA of the CDR3: TGTGCCAGCAGCCAACCCACCGAAGGAGGGAGCAACTATGGCTACACCTTC. This sequence encodes CASSQPTEGGSNYGYTF. This sequence joins TRBV4-2 and TRBJ1-2; D remains ambiguous. The CDR3 is 17 amino acids. Germline V gene lookup returns CDR1 LGHNA and CDR2 YNFKEQ. Trimming shortened V by 2 bases and J by 2 bases, and 18 bases separated the two germline ends.

Notes on this clonotype: Because it lacks the conserved phenylalanine or tryptophan at the end, this CDR3 is likely a read error. The chain joins TRBV20-1 to TRBJ1-1; tentative D call: TRBD1 (5 bases). This CDR3 is 15 amino acids long. The V end lost 2 bases, the J end lost 5 bases, and 18 bases lay between the germline ends. Germline loops: CDR1 DFQATT, CDR2 SNEGSKA (reference sequence). CDR3 sequence: CSARPHIGARTEAFS. CDR3 coding DNA: TGCAGTGCTAGACCACATATAGGGGCGCGGACTGAAGCTTTCTCT.

A word on this clonotype: An end of the junction differs from the germline gene, which may be a read error. The rearrangement uses TRBV7-8 and TRBJ1-2; D might be TRBD1 (6 bases). The CDR3 spans 15 residues. Germline CDR1 SGHVS, CDR2 FQNEAQ. Here the CDR3 reads CASSLVTGKNYDYTF. CDR3 nucleotide sequence: TGTGCCAGCAGCTTAGTTACAGGGAAGAACTATGACTACACCTTC.

For the CDR3, the DNA is TGTGCCAGCAGTCGCACCTTCGGGGCCCCCTACAATGAGCAGTTCTTC. Encoded protein: CASSRTFGAPYNEQFF. The V gene is TRBV27, the J gene TRBJ2-1, with D perhaps given as TRBD1 or TRBD2 (5 bases each). CDR3 length: 16 residues. Looked up from germline, CDR1 is MNHEY and CDR2 is SMNVEV (reference sequence). V lost 5 bases and J 2 bases, leaving 16 bases between the germline ends.

Remarks on this clonotype: One end of the junction does not line up with germline, which may come from a read error. J is TRBJ2-1 and V is TRBV30, with 7 bases lining up with TRBD2. The CDR3 sequence is 15 residues long. The germline V gene encodes CDR1 GTSNPN and CDR2 SVGIG (reference sequence). The CDR3 here is CAWSGVTSAYNEQFF. In DNA form, the CDR3 reads TGTGCCTGGAGTGGGGTAACTAGCGCTTACAACGAGCAGTTCTTC.

This clonotype occurred a few times. V and J are TRBV11-2 and TRBJ2-1; 10 nucleotides line up with TRBD2. The length of the CDR3 is 16 residues. Germline V gene sequence: CDR1 SGHAT, CDR2 FQNNGV. The J segment lost 15 bases and the V segment lost 3 bases, leaving 17 bases of the junction unmatched. The CDR3 DNA follows: TGTGCCAGCAGCTTTCCCCAACTAGCGGGGCCCACCGGGCTGTTCTTC. Amino acids: CASSFPQLAGPTGLFF.

In this sample, this clonotype turned up a few times. The chain has TRBV12-3 or TRBV12-4 and TRBJ1-5, with D unclear. The CDR3 loop spans 15 amino acids. Trimming removed 8 bases at V and 3 bases at J, with 17 bases between. The CDR3 DNA follows: TGTGCCAGCCGAGGTGGGGAACCTTCCAATCAGCCCCAGCATTTT. Translated: CASRGGEPSNQPQHF.

The chain is built from TRBV29-1 and TRBJ1-2; D might be TRBD1 (5 bases). Germline V gene data show CDR1 as SQVTM and CDR2 as ANQGSEA. V was cut by 5 bases and J by 4 bases, with 17 bases left in between. The CDR3 loop spans 14 amino acids. The CDR3 sequence is CSVLNPEGTYGYTF. DNA of the CDR3: TGCAGCGTTTTAAATCCCGAGGGGACCTATGGCTACACCTTC.